These 31 T cell receptor beta chains originate from one sample sequenced in a study of cytomegalovirus exposure and HLA in healthy donors. PCR was performed using 60 Vbeta and 13 Jbeta primers. Data came from immunoSEQ multiplex PCR; TCRdb stores just in-frame clones and leaves some out. The sample has roughly 140,000 clones, approximately 86% seen once; the top ten hold about 7.1%. The sample consisted of PBMCs. Receptor source: a woman aged 50 to 60 in good health and CMV-seropositive.

The chain recombines TRBV6-1 with TRBJ2-5; perhaps TRBD1 as D (6 bases). The CDR3 is 15 residues long. The V gene lost 3 bases and the J gene lost 6 bases, with 17 bases spanning the gap. The V gene's germline CDR1 is MNHNS and CDR2 SASEGT. CDR3 region: CASSDGAARGKTQYF. DNA of the CDR3: TGTGCCAGCAGTGACGGGGCAGCCAGGGGTAAGACCCAGTACTTC.

V gene TRBV7-9 combines with J gene TRBJ2-1; D may be TRBD1 (6 bases). CDR3 size: 13 residues. The ends were cut back, 7 bases at V and 10 bases at J, with 17 bases in the middle. Germline V CDR1 and CDR2: SEHNR, FQNEAQ (reference sequence). The CDR3 sequence: CASTHPDRREQFF. CDR3 nucleotide sequence: TGTGCCAGCACCCACCCCGACAGGAGGGAGCAGTTCTTC.

This clone appeared a single time. A read error may produce the germline difference seen at one junction end. V and J are TRBV7-9 and TRBJ1-5, with a possible D match to TRBD1 (6 bases). The CDR3 has 12 residues. CDR1 and CDR2 from the germline V gene are SEHNR and FQNEAQ (reference sequence). CDR3 DNA: TGTTCCAGCAGCTTAGGGGGGGGCGGCCAGCATTTT. It is translated as CSSSLGGGGQHF.

The rearrangement links TRBV5-1 to TRBJ1-6; 10 bases fit TRBD1. J lost 9 bases, V lost 0 bases, and 3 bases had no gene match. Germline CDR1 and CDR2: SGHRS and YFSETQ. The CDR3 sequence is 15 residues long. The CDR3 loop reads CASSLGQGAVSPLHF. CDR3 coding DNA: TGCGCCAGCAGCTTGGGACAGGGGGCGGTTTCACCCCTCCACTTT. The complete variable domain, with remaining parts taken from reference TRBV5-1 and TRBJ1-6, reads KAGVTQTPRYLIKTRGQQVTLSCSPISGHRSVSWYQQTPGQGLQFLFEYFSETQRNKGNFPGRFSGRQFSNSRSEMNVSTLELGDSALYLCASSLGQGAVSPLHFGNGTRLTVT.

The genes are TRBV7-3 and TRBJ2-2; a weak D match, TRBD1 (5 bases). The CDR3 sequence is 14 residues long. V lost 2 bases and J lost 1, with 5 bases in between. CDR1 is SGHTA and CDR2 is FQGTGA in the germline V gene. In DNA, the CDR3 is TGTGCCAGCAGCTTACAGGGGAACACCGGGGAGCTGTTTTTT. It encodes CASSLQGNTGELFF. The full variable domain, its missing parts supplied by reference TRBV7-3 and TRBJ2-2, is GAGVSQTPSNKVTEKGKYVELRCDPISGHTALYWYRQSLGQGPEFLIYFQGTGAADDSGLPNDRFFAVRPEGSVSTLKIQRTERGDSAVYLCASSLQGNTGELFFGEGSRLTVL.

V gene TRBV6-6 combines with J gene TRBJ2-7; 11 nucleotides agree with TRBD1. After removal of 7 bases from V and 4 bases from J, the junction contained 6 bases not matched to a gene. Germline CDR1 reads MNHNY; CDR2 reads SVGAGI (reference sequence). The CDR3 length is 14 residues. This chain's CDR3 is CASNRDRGWYEQYF. The DNA for the CDR3 is TGTGCCAGCAACCGGGACAGGGGGTGGTACGAGCAGTACTTC.

The CDR3 reads CASGLGYRNGGAQPQHF. In nucleotides, the CDR3 is TGTGCTAGTGGTTTGGGGTACAGGAACGGTGGAGCTCAGCCCCAGCATTTT. V is TRBV12-5 and J is TRBJ1-5; D is perhaps TRBD1 (5 bases). Germline V gene lookup returns CDR1 LGHNT and CDR2 FRNRAP. This CDR3 has 17 amino acids. Trimming took off 1 base at V and 6 bases at J, with 19 bases between the two ends.

This clone is medium-sized within its sample. The genes are TRBV28 and TRBJ2-3; D is unresolved. Germline V lookup: CDR1 MDHEN, CDR2 SYDVKM. This CDR3 comprises 15 residues. The ends were cut back, 6 bases at V and 6 bases at J, with 19 bases in the middle. The CDR3 loop is CASSPLGGYQDTQYF. In nucleotides, the CDR3 is TGTGCCAGCAGCCCCCTTGGCGGCTACCAGGATACGCAGTATTTT.

The CDR3 protein is CASSLAGHPFF. DNA of the CDR3: TGTGCCAGCAGCTTAGCGGGACACCCATTCTTC. This rearrangement joins TRBV7-9 to TRBJ2-1, with D perhaps matching TRBD1 (6 bases). CDR1 and CDR2 from the germline V gene are SEHNR and FQNEAQ (reference sequence). V lost 0 bases and J lost 16, with 10 bases in between. This CDR3 has 11 residues.

The chain employs TRBV6-6 and TRBJ2-5; the D is unclear. TRBJ2-7 explains the end of the DNA better; the J call may be wrong. Germline CDR1 and CDR2: MNHNY and SVGAGI (reference sequence). There are 12 residues in the CDR3. Written as DNA, the CDR3 is TGTGCCAGCAGTTACGATGTAAGCGAGCAGTACTTC. Protein sequence: CASSYDVSEQYF.

The chain has TRBV7-9 and TRBJ1-3; D unresolved. CDR3 size: 14 residues. V was pared by 4 bases and J by 1 base, with 8 bases between. CDR1 is SEHNR and CDR2 is FQNEAQ in the germline V gene (reference sequence). The CDR3 sequence: CASSSSGSGNTIYF. The DNA of the CDR3 is TGTGCCAGCAGCTCCTCGGGTTCTGGAAACACCATATATTTT. Together with reference TRBV7-9 and TRBJ1-3, the CDR3 gives the full variable domain: DTGVSQNPRHKITKRGQNVTFRCDPISEHNRLYWYRQTLGQGPEFLTYFQNEAQLEKSRLLSDRFSAERPKGSFSTLEIQRTEQGDSAMYLCASSSSGSGNTIYFGEGSWLTVV.

The count of this clone is one. The chain joins TRBV7-9 to TRBJ2-1, with a possible D match to TRBD2 (7 bases). The V and J ends lost 7 bases and 0 bases respectively, with 25 bases between them. Germline assignment: CDR1 SEHNR and CDR2 FQNEAQ (reference sequence). CDR3 size: 19 residues. CDR3 protein: CASKGGVEGSYSSYNEQFF. CDR3 in DNA: TGTGCCAGCAAGGGGGGGGTGGAGGGGTCCTACTCCTCCTACAATGAGCAGTTCTTC.

The J gene is TRBJ1-1, the V gene TRBV4-1; 7 nucleotides align to TRBD1. V shed 4 bases, J shed 4 bases, and the junction held 3 bases outside the gene matches. This CDR3 region has 13 residues. Per germline, CDR1 MGHRA and CDR2 YSYEKL. The CDR3 reads CASSPDRVTEAFF. CDR3 DNA: TGCGCCAGCAGCCCCGACAGGGTCACTGAAGCTTTCTTT.

The rearrangement joins TRBV20-1 to TRBJ1-1; D is unresolved. The CDR3 loop spans 11 amino acids. Germline CDR1 and CDR2: DFQATT and SNEGSKA (reference sequence). V lost 3 bases and J 6 bases, leaving 8 bases between the germline ends. DNA of the CDR3: TGCAGTGCTAGTCCGGGATCTGAAGCTTTCTTT. Translated, it gives CSASPGSEAFF.

The rearrangement joins TRBV20-1 to TRBJ1-1; the D is unclear. The CDR3 is 11 residues long. Trimming cost V 4 bases and J 7 bases, with 10 bases left between them. Germline V CDR1 and CDR2: DFQATT, SNEGSKA (reference sequence). CDR3 loop: CSATYEGEAFF. The CDR3 coding sequence is TGCAGTGCTACATACGAGGGTGAAGCTTTCTTT.

V is TRBV5-4 and J is TRBJ2-1; TRBD2 might be the D (6 bases). V lost 4 bases to trimming and J lost 5 bases, with 13 bases between them. The CDR3 is 14 amino acids. CDR1 and CDR2 (germline): SGHNT, YYREEE (reference sequence). In DNA, the CDR3 is TGTGCCAGCAGCGGGAGGCAGATTAACAATGAGCAGTTCTTC. Amino acid sequence: CASSGRQINNEQFF.

V and J are TRBV28 and TRBJ1-5; D is uncertain. Germline CDR1 and CDR2: MDHEN and SYDVKM. The CDR3 contains 14 residues. Trimming took 1 base from V and 9 from J, leaving 13 bases between them. CDR3 in amino acids: CASSLFIGQRPQHF. The CDR3 region has the DNA TGTGCCAGCAGTTTATTCATAGGTCAGCGGCCCCAGCATTTT.

The chain joins TRBV6-1 to TRBJ2-7; the D gene is possibly TRBD1 (5 bases). This CDR3 contains 13 residues. In germline, CDR1 is MNHNS, CDR2 SASEGT. V dropped 6 bases and J dropped 1 base, with 10 bases sitting between them. The CDR3 spells CASREDTSYEQYF. CDR3 nucleotide sequence: TGTGCCAGCAGAGAGGACACGTCCTACGAGCAGTACTTC.

This chain connects TRBV4-1 to TRBJ1-1, with 9 bases that match TRBD1. This CDR3 spans 16 amino acids. In germline, CDR1 is MGHRA, CDR2 YSYEKL. V shed 2 bases and J 1 base; nucleotides not matched to a gene: 5. The CDR3 nucleotides read TGCGCCAGCAGCCAAACAGGGGGCTTAAGGAACACTGAAGCTTTCTTT. It yields the protein CASSQTGGLRNTEAFF.

The rearrangement links TRBV7-9 to TRBJ2-6; no clear D. CDR1 is SEHNR and CDR2 is FQNEAQ in the germline V gene (reference sequence). Trimming stripped 4 bases from V and 0 bases from J, with 13 bases between. The CDR3 is 17 residues long. The CDR3 sequence: CASSSTIQNSGANVLTF. CDR3 DNA: TGTGCCAGCAGCTCTACAATACAGAACTCTGGGGCCAACGTCCTGACTTTC.

This chain joins TRBV30 and TRBJ1-1, with D tentatively TRBD1 (5 bases). Per germline, CDR1 GTSNPN and CDR2 SVGIG (reference sequence). There are 12 residues in the CDR3. V was trimmed by 3 bases and J by 1 base, leaving 6 bases between them. This chain's CDR3 is CAWRQENTEAFF. CDR3 sequence (DNA): TGTGCCTGGAGACAGGAGAACACTGAAGCTTTCTTT.

V is TRBV7-9 and J is TRBJ1-1; D is undetermined. Trimming took 1 base from V and 6 from J, leaving 6 bases between them. This CDR3 comprises 12 residues. Germline V CDR1 and CDR2: SEHNR, FQNEAQ (reference sequence). CDR3: CASSLGVAEAFF. CDR3 coding DNA: TGTGCCAGCAGCTTAGGCGTGGCTGAAGCTTTCTTT.

The chain is built from TRBV6-1 and TRBJ1-1, with a weak D call TRBD1 (5 bases). Germline CDR1 is MNHNS and CDR2 is SASEGT. With 3 bases removed from V and 1 base from J, the gap between germline ends came to 12 bases. This CDR3 is 15 amino acids long. CDR3 sequence reads: CASSDKGRGNTEAFF. The CDR3 DNA is TGTGCCAGCAGTGATAAGGGGCGCGGGAACACTGAAGCTTTCTTT.

To note about this clone: In the same sample, other DNA sequences code for this CDR3. V usage is TRBV6-5 and J usage is TRBJ2-1, with 10 positions matching TRBD1. The V gene end was trimmed by 4 bases and the J gene end by 8 bases; junction bases not matched to a gene: 11. CDR3 size: 16 residues. The germline V gene encodes CDR1 MNHEY and CDR2 SVGAGI. CDR3 bases: TGTGCCAGCAGTTCTCGACAGGGGGCGTATAGCGATGAGCAGTTCTTC. Amino acids: CASSSRQGAYSDEQFF.

This clone was seen only a few times. The CDR3 protein is CASSQGGGGKLFF. The DNA for the CDR3 is TGCGCCAGCAGCCAAGGAGGGGGCGGAAAACTGTTTTTT. This chain uses TRBV4-3 with TRBJ1-4; 7 bases are shared with TRBD1. The CDR3 contains 13 residues. CDR1 and CDR2 (germline): LGHNA, YSLEER. Trimming cost V 1 base and J 10 bases; bases outside gene matches: 3.

The chain employs TRBV29-1 and TRBJ1-3, with D possibly being TRBD1 (5 bases). The germline V and J ends were trimmed by 2 bases and 2 bases, with 16 bases remaining between them. The CDR3 totals 16 residues. The germline V gene has CDR1 SQVTM and CDR2 ANQGSEA. The CDR3 region is CSVELGKRGPGNTIYF. CDR3 nucleotides: TGCAGCGTTGAACTAGGGAAAAGGGGCCCTGGAAACACCATATATTTT.

The V and J genes are TRBV6-1 and TRBJ2-7, with D hard to call. V lost 6 bases to trimming and J lost 0 bases, with 12 bases between them. Looked up from germline, CDR1 is MNHNS and CDR2 is SASEGT. This CDR3 comprises 14 residues. DNA of the CDR3: TGTGCCAGCAGAGACGGGTTCCTCTCCTACGAGCAGTACTTC. This sequence encodes CASRDGFLSYEQYF.

The chain couples TRBV4-1 to TRBJ2-5, with D unclear. The J call may not be correct, given that the DNA end is closer to TRBJ2-7. From germline, CDR1 is MGHRA and CDR2 YSYEKL. This CDR3 spans 14 amino acids. CDR3 DNA sequence: TGCGCCAGCAGCCAAGAAAGTCTCTCCTACGAGCAGTACTTC. This codes for CASSQESLSYEQYF.

The genes are TRBV9 and TRBJ2-2; D not resolved. There are 12 residues in the CDR3. Trimming pared 2 bases from V and 7 bases from J, leaving 6 bases between. CDR1 is SGDLS and CDR2 is YYNGEE in the germline V gene. The CDR3 DNA reads TGTGCCAGCAGCGTCACGAGCGGGGAGCTGTTTTTT. Amino acids: CASSVTSGELFF.

This clone came up a few times. The chain carries TRBV7-8 and TRBJ2-3; 7 nucleotides align to TRBD2. The length of the CDR3 is 14 residues. V dropped 1 base and J dropped 5; count of bases not matched to a gene: 3. The germline V gene has CDR1 SGHVS and CDR2 FQNEAQ. Here the CDR3 DNA reads TGTGCCAGCAGCTTAGGTCCGGGGGGAGATACGCAGTATTTT. It yields the protein CASSLGPGGDTQYF. The complete variable domain, with remaining parts taken from reference TRBV7-8 and TRBJ2-3, reads GAGVSQSPRYKVAKRGQDVALRCDPISGHVSLFWYQQALGQGPEFLTYFQNEAQLDKSGLPSDRFFAERPEGSVSTLKIQRTQQEDSAVYLCASSLGPGGDTQYFGPGTRLTVL.

The J gene is TRBJ1-1, the V gene TRBV5-6; no reliable D call. Trimming stripped 2 bases from V and 0 bases from J, with 8 bases between. This CDR3 has 14 amino acids. CDR1 is SGHDT and CDR2 is YYEEEE in the germline V gene. The CDR3 nucleotides are TGTGCCAGCAGCTTTCAACAGATGAACACTGAAGCTTTCTTT. Protein product: CASSFQQMNTEAFF.